The rows below give T cell receptor beta chains drawn from one sample of a study of identical twins. MiXCR was run by TCRdb on the 5' RACE reads, yielding one entry per CDR3 protein. Here the sample spans about 240,000 distinct CDR3 sequences, 6% to 8.5% being singletons. This sample also appeared in a second study, on yellow fever vaccine responses in identical twins.

The sequenced sample consisted of CD8+ T cells sorted from blood. The receptor set was obtained from a woman under 30 in good health. The CDR3 runs from the conserved cysteine through the conserved F or W. Fields, in order: clone size, V gene, D gene, J gene, CDR3 protein, CDR3 DNA. D genes are given only for firm matches. For some rows the clone size is stated as once, few or many, or as a class when expanded; others skip it.

>.|TRBV28|.|TRBJ2-5
CASRPLMGETQYF
TGTGCCAGCAGACCTCTGATGGGGGAGACCCAGTACTTC
>few|TRBV7-9|.|TRBJ2-2
CASSLARGKDGELFF
TGTGCCAGCAGCTTAGCGCGAGGGAAGGACGGGGAGCTGTTTTTT
>.|TRBV2|TRBD1|TRBJ2-7
CASSVTTGQGTYEQYF
TGTGCCAGCAGCGTTACAACGGGACAGGGTACCTACGAGCAGTACTTC
>many|TRBV12-3/TRBV12-4|.|TRBJ2-7
CASSLDGGGYEQYF
TGTGCCAGCAGTTTAGACGGGGGAGGCTACGAGCAGTACTTC
>many|TRBV9|TRBD2|TRBJ2-7
CASSVAGTSGIYEQYF
TGTGCCAGCAGCGTAGCCGGGACTAGCGGGATATACGAGCAGTACTTC
>.|TRBV27|.|TRBJ1-1
CASSMTAFNTEAFF
TGTGCCAGCAGTATGACAGCCTTCAACACTGAAGCTTTCTTT
>few|TRBV4-1|.|TRBJ2-7
CASSQPQRGRNEQYF
TGCGCCAGCAGCCAACCTCAGAGGGGGAGGAACGAGCAGTACTTC
>few|TRBV20-1|.|TRBJ2-1
CSARPRMEVYNEQFF
TGCAGTGCTAGGCCGAGGATGGAAGTCTACAATGAGCAGTTCTTC
>.|TRBV29-1|.|TRBJ1-1
CSVEELMFTEAFF
TGCAGCGTTGAAGAATTGATGTTCACTGAAGCTTTCTTT
>many|TRBV11-1|.|TRBJ1-1
CASSLIGEGGTRNTEAFF
TGTGCCAGCAGCTTAATCGGCGAGGGCGGGACTAGGAACACTGAAGCTTTCTTT
>few|TRBV28|TRBD2|TRBJ2-1
CASSRNLAGIYNEQFF
TGTGCCAGCAGCCGTAATCTAGCGGGGATCTACAATGAGCAGTTCTTC
>many|TRBV7-9|.|TRBJ1-5
CASSLALGGADNQPQHF
TGTGCCAGCAGCTTAGCGCTTGGTGGGGCTGACAATCAGCCCCAGCATTTT